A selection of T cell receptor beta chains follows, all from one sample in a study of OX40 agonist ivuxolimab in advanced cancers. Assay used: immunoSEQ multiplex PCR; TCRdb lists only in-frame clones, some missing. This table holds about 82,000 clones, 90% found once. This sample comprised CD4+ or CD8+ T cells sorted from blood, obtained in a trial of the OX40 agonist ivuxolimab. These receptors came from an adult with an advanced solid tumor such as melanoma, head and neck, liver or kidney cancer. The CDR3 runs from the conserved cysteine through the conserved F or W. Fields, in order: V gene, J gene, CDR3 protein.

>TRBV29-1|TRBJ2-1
CSGGPSGRASSYNEQFF
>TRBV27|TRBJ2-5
CASSLRRQGGETQYF
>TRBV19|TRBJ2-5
CASSRGSGGGETQYF
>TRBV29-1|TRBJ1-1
CSVKTLPAEAFF
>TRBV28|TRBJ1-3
CASSFLGQGDNTIYF
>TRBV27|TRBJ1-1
CASSLIGQGGSTEAFF
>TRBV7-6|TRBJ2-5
CASSLGRTSGSWETQYF
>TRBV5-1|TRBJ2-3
CASSPLLLAYNTDTQYF
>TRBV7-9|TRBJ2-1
CASSFGGSYNEQFF
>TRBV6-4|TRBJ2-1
CASSDRAAGGPREQFF
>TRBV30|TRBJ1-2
CAWSVEGLRYGYTF
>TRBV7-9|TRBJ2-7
CASSSPGQIYEQYF
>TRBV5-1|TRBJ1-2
CASSSRGVANYGYTF
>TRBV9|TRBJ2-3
CASSVELRDWADTQYF
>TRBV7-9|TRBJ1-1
CASSSPGGNTEAFF
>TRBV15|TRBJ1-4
CATSRGGELFF
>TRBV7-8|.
CASSFRDRATYEQYF
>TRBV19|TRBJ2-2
CATVPQGPNTGELFF
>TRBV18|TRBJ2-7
CASSPPLRTYEQYF
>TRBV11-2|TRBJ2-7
CASSLSPGLTRYEQYF
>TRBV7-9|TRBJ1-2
CASSSPGQGARYTF
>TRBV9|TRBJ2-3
CASSFDRWLDTQYF
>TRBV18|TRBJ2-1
CASSQRLAGGEDYNEQFF